These T cell receptor beta chains were read from a single sample in a study of control samples from healthy donors and cancer patients. Using immunoSEQ multiplex PCR, the repertoire was profiled, and TCRdb retains in-frame clones only, with some absent. Of approximately 150,000 clones listed, nearly 96% were seen once; the top ten hold under 1.2%. Sequencing was done on a sample of blood. These receptor sequences come from a woman aged 30 to 39 in good health. Each CDR3 is given with its conserved first and last residue. The D gene is left open where the match is weak. Only some rows state a clone size, as once, few, many or a class for expanded clones.

TRBD1	TRBV19	TRBJ1-4	-	CASSTTGVQEKLFF	TGTGCCAGTAGTACGACAGGGGTTCAGGAAAAACTGTTTTTT
-	TRBV6-5	TRBJ1-2	-	CASSYSDRTYYGYTF	TGTGCCAGCAGTTACTCTGACAGGACCTACTATGGCTACACCTTC
-	TRBV4-1	TRBJ2-4	-	CASSQAARPGENIQYF	TGCGCCAGCAGCCAAGCCGCGAGGCCAGGGGAAAACATTCAGTACTTC
-	TRBV4-2	TRBJ1-1	-	CASSQEQVNTEAFF	TGTGCCAGCAGCCAAGAGCAGGTGAACACTGAAGCTTTCTTT
-	TRBV14	TRBJ1-2	-	CASSSHRGGRGYGYTF	TGTGCCAGCAGCTCCCACCGGGGGGGCAGAGGCTATGGCTACACCTTC
TRBD2	TRBV5-1	TRBJ2-2	-	CASTEWAGESGELFF	TGCGCCAGCACAGAATGGGCGGGGGAGTCCGGGGAGCTGTTTTTT
TRBD2	TRBV6-5	TRBJ2-1	-	CASTQGRVSYNEQFF	TGTGCCAGCACCCAAGGGAGGGTCTCCTACAATGAGCAGTTCTTC
TRBD1	TRBV5-4	TRBJ1-2	-	CASSFTGGGYGYTF	TGTGCCAGCAGCTTTACAGGGGGAGGCTATGGCTACACCTTC
TRBD2	TRBV7-6	TRBJ2-1	-	CASRPRTSGGLSYNEQFF	TGTGCCAGCAGACCCCGGACTAGCGGGGGCCTCTCCTACAATGAGCAGTTCTTC
-	TRBV11-2	TRBJ1-6	-	CASSSVSRDPYNSPLHF	TGTGCCAGCAGCTCAGTTTCCCGGGACCCGTATAATTCACCCCTCCACTTT
TRBD2	TRBV2	TRBJ2-3	once	CASVGTSGGTQYF	TGTGCCAGCGTAGGGACTAGCGGGGGTACGCAGTATTTT
-	TRBV28	TRBJ2-2	once	CASRPTRNTGELFF	TGTGCCAGCAGGCCGACAAGGAACACCGGGGAGCTGTTTTTT
-	TRBV6-6	TRBJ1-4	-	CASSLQNEKLFF	TGTGCCAGCAGCCTTCAGAATGAAAAACTGTTTTTT
-	TRBV9	TRBJ1-1	-	CASSVGVENTEAFF	TGTGCCAGCAGCGTAGGGGTAGAGAACACTGAAGCTTTCTTT
TRBD1	TRBV7-6	TRBJ2-7	-	CASSLGDRGIYEQYF	TGTGCCAGCAGCTTGGGCGACAGGGGCATCTACGAGCAGTACTTC
-	TRBV11-2	TRBJ1-1	-	CASSLAGARAEAFF	TGTGCCAGCAGCTTGGCAGGGGCTCGCGCTGAAGCTTTCTTT
TRBD2	TRBV19	TRBJ2-3	-	CASKDQAGATDTQYF	TGTGCCAGTAAGGATCAAGCGGGAGCGACAGATACGCAGTATTTT
TRBD2	TRBV13	TRBJ2-5	-	CASSARSGGSYQETQYF	TGTGCCAGCAGCGCCCGTAGCGGGGGCTCGTACCAAGAGACCCAGTACTTC
-	TRBV6-6	TRBJ2-1	-	CASRSSVGEQFF	TGTGCCAGCAGAAGCTCGGTAGGTGAGCAGTTCTTC
-	TRBV30	TRBJ1-6	few	CAWSFLSPLHF	TGTGCCTGGAGTTTTCTGTCACCCCTCCACTTT
-	TRBV28	TRBJ1-1	-	CASSFIGRRNTEAFF	TGTGCCAGCAGTTTCATTGGGCGCCGGAACACTGAAGCTTTCTTT
TRBD2	TRBV6-5	TRBJ2-7	-	CASSSLAGVSYEQYF	TGTGCCAGCAGTTCCCTAGCGGGAGTTTCCTACGAGCAGTACTTC
-	TRBV7-9	TRBJ2-4	once	CASSLGRSPKNIQYF	TGTGCCAGCAGCTTAGGCAGGAGCCCCAAAAACATTCAGTACTTC
TRBD1	TRBV19	TRBJ1-5	-	CASSMAGGRQPQHF	TGTGCCAGTAGTATGGCAGGGGGTAGGCAGCCCCAGCATTTT
-	TRBV18	TRBJ1-1	once	CASSRWHLNTEAFF	TGTGCCAGCTCACGGTGGCATTTGAACACTGAAGCTTTCTTT
TRBD1	TRBV7-7	TRBJ2-6	-	CASSPGDRYSGANVLTF	TGTGCTAGCAGCCCCGGGGACAGGTACTCTGGGGCCAACGTCCTGACTTTC
-	TRBV11-2	TRBJ1-2	-	CASSVTPNYGYTF	TGTGCCAGCAGCGTCACCCCTAACTATGGCTACACCTTC
-	TRBV4-1	TRBJ2-1	few	CASSQDKGRDGDPQLTEQFF	TGCGCCAGCAGCCAAGATAAAGGGAGAGACGGTGACCCCCAGCTCACTGAGCAGTTCTTC
-	TRBV11-2	TRBJ2-4	-	CASSLDLGDANIQYF	TGTGCCAGCAGCTTAGATCTTGGGGACGCAAACATTCAGTACTTC
-	TRBV5-1	TRBJ1-1	-	CASSLAGDMNTEAFF	TGCGCCAGCAGTCTAGCGGGAGATATGAACACTGAAGCTTTCTTT
-	TRBV7-9	TRBJ1-1	-	CASSGGQRAFF	TGTGCCAGCAGCGGGGGCCAGAGGGCTTTCTTT
-	TRBV29-1	TRBJ1-1	few	CSVEENTEAFF	TGCAGCGTTGAAGAGAACACTGAAGCTTTCTTT
-	TRBV28	TRBJ1-1	-	CAIITETTEAFF	TGTGCCATAATAACAGAGACCACTGAAGCTTTCTTT
TRBD1	TRBV5-4	TRBJ2-6	-	CASRRTGQGESGANVLTF	TGTGCCAGCAGGCGCACGGGACAGGGAGAGTCTGGGGCCAACGTCCTGACTTTC
-	TRBV3-1/TRBV3-2	TRBJ2-7	-	CASSLMGYEQYF	TGTGCCAGCAGCCTTATGGGCTACGAGCAGTACTTC
-	TRBV18	TRBJ2-7	-	CASSPLTTQENYEQYF	TGTGCCAGCTCACCACTAACTACACAGGAGAACTACGAGCAGTACTTC
-	TRBV6-5	TRBJ2-5	-	CASSAPGSGTQYF	TGTGCCAGCAGCGCCCCGGGGTCGGGGACCCAGTACTTC
TRBD2	TRBV19	TRBJ2-1	-	CASSIVVLGGRAFYNEQFF	TGTGCCAGTAGTATAGTAGTACTAGGCGGGAGGGCCTTTTACAATGAGCAGTTCTTC
-	TRBV5-6	TRBJ2-3	-	CASSSPGGTDTQYF	TGTGCCAGCAGCTCCCCAGGGGGGACAGATACGCAGTATTTT
-	TRBV28	TRBJ1-1	-	CATRGSPNWEAFF	TGTGCCACAAGGGGGAGCCCTAACTGGGAAGCTTTCTTT
-	TRBV9	TRBJ2-7	-	CASSVGVGAGEQYF	TGTGCCAGCAGCGTAGGGGTGGGGGCAGGGGAGCAGTACTTC
TRBD1	TRBV28	TRBJ1-5	-	CASSLGGTGGNQPQHF	TGTGCCAGCAGTTTGGGCGGGACAGGGGGCAATCAGCCCCAGCATTTT
-	TRBV11-1	TRBJ2-7	-	CASSLSQLYEQYF	TGTGCCAGCAGCCTATCCCAACTCTACGAGCAGTACTTC
TRBD1	TRBV29-1	TRBJ1-2	-	CSVGPRGGDYTF	TGCAGCGTTGGGCCCAGGGGGGGTGACTACACCTTC
TRBD2	TRBV14	TRBJ2-1	once	CASSQKREGVWMNEQFF	TGTGCCAGCAGTCAAAAGCGGGAGGGCGTTTGGATGAATGAGCAGTTCTTC
-	TRBV30	TRBJ2-3	-	CAWSVAGYTDTQYF	TGTGCCTGGAGTGTAGCAGGATACACAGATACGCAGTATTTT
-	TRBV2	TRBJ1-3	-	CASTTGPRGTIYF	TGTGCCAGCACCACGGGCCCCCGGGGAACCATATATTTT
-	TRBV13	TRBJ2-7	-	CASRQSPYEQYF	TGTGCCAGCAGACAGAGTCCGTACGAGCAGTACTTC
TRBD1	TRBV30	TRBJ1-2	-	CAWRQGWYGYTF	TGTGCCTGGAGACAGGGGTGGTATGGCTACACCTTC
TRBD1	TRBV6-5	TRBJ2-3	-	CASKQGANTDTQYF	TGTGCCAGCAAGCAGGGGGCAAACACAGATACGCAGTATTTT
TRBD2	TRBV2	TRBJ2-3	-	CASSETSGRSDTQYF	TGTGCCAGCAGTGAGACTAGCGGGAGGTCAGATACGCAGTATTTT
-	TRBV28	TRBJ2-1	-	CASSSLPGSSYNEQFF	TGTGCCAGCAGTTCCCTCCCGGGGAGCTCCTACAATGAGCAGTTCTTC
-	TRBV14	TRBJ2-5	-	CASSQDPSRQVETQYF	TGTGCCAGCAGCCAAGATCCGTCTCGGCAGGTGGAGACCCAGTACTTC
TRBD1	TRBV30	TRBJ1-6	-	CAWSVEGTVDNSPLHF	TGTGCCTGGAGTGTTGAAGGGACAGTAGATAATTCACCCCTCCACTTT
TRBD2	TRBV28	TRBJ2-1	-	CATQSGGSSYNEQFF	TGTGCCACCCAGTCCGGCGGGAGCTCCTACAATGAGCAGTTCTTC